This TCR beta chain came from a study of cytomegalovirus exposure and HLA in healthy donors. Study-wide findings and caveats: Indistinguishable V segments, including TRBV6-2 and TRBV6-3, were excluded. Testing in vitro showed three CMV-associated chains specific for CMV antigens. Many donors shared some public TCRs, even though most TCR sequences were rare.

In the PCR, 60 Vbeta and 13 Jbeta primers were used. TCRdb's table, derived via immunoSEQ multiplex PCR, lists solely in-frame clones and lacks some. The data show fewer than 70,000 clones, with 80% seen just once and under 5% held by the top ten. Germline lookup yields CDR1 MNHNS and CDR2 SASEGT. V lost 3 bases to trimming and J lost 4 bases, with 9 bases between them. This CDR3 contains 13 residues. Note on this clone: Its antigen is as yet unknown.

This receptor was taken from a woman aged 40 to 50 in good health and CMV-seronegative. V gene TRBV6-1 combines with J gene TRBJ1-1; D not certain. The material sequenced was PBMCs. The CDR3 protein is CASSDILRTEAFF. CDR3 in DNA: TGTGCCAGCAGTGATATCTTGCGCACTGAAGCTTTCTTT.